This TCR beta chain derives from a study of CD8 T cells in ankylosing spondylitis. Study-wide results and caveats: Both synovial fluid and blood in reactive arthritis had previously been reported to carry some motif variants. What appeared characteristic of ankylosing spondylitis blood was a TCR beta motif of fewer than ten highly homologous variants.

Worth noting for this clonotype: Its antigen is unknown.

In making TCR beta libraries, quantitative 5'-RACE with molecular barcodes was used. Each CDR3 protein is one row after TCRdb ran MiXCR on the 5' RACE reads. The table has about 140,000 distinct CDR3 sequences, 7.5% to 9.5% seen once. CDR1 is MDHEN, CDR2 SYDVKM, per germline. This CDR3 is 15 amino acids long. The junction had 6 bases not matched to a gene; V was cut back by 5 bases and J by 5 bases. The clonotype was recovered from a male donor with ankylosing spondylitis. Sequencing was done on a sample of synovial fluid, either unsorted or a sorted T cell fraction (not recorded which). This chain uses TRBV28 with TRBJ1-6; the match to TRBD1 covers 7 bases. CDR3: CASSDPTGNNSPLHF. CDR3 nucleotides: TGTGCCAGCAGTGATCCGACAGGGAATAATTCACCCCTCCACTTT. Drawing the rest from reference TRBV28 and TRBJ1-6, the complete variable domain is DVKVTQSSRYLVKRTGEKVFLECVQDMDHENMFWYRQDPGLGLRLIYFSYDVKMKEKGDIPEGYSVSREKKERFSLILESASTNQTSMYLCASSDPTGNNSPLHFGNGTRLTVT.